This T cell receptor (beta chain) is from a study of T cells expressing NK-cell markers. Germline CDR1 reads SGHKS; CDR2 reads YYEKEE (reference sequence). The CDR3 has 15 residues. TCRdb reanalyzed the 5' RACE reads, giving one entry per CDR3 protein sequence and no DNA. This sample contains about 390,000 distinct CDR3 sequences. Sequences were obtained from blood T cells: a sorted CD56 or NKG2C T cell subset, CD4+ or CD8+ T cells, or bulk PBMC T cells (not recorded which). This chain joins TRBV5-5 and TRBJ2-1. This TCR was sampled from a woman in her fifties or sixties in good health. CDR3 sequence reads: CASRLVEIIGNEQFF.